Listed below are T cell receptor beta chains from one sample, sequenced in a study of blood T cell repertoires in COVID-19. Sequencing was performed with immunoSEQ multiplex PCR; in TCRdb, only in-frame clones are kept and a portion is missing. The table includes 140,000 to 150,000 clones, about 79% detected once. Sequenced input: peripheral blood. These receptors were obtained from a man in his sixties with active or convalescent COVID-19. Each CDR3 is given with its conserved first and last residue. The D gene is left open where the match is weak. Only part of the rows carry a size: once, few, many, or a class if the clone is expanded.

J gene	clone size	V gene	D gene	CDR3 protein	CDR3 DNA
TRBJ2-3	once	TRBV19	NA	CASETGSTSTDTQYF	TGTGCCAGCGAAACAGGGTCAACTAGCACAGATACGCAGTATTTT
TRBJ1-2	NA	TRBV7-2	TRBD1	CASSLANLGQRNYGYTF	TGTGCCAGCAGCTTAGCGAATTTGGGACAGCGGAATTATGGCTACACCTTC
TRBJ2-2	NA	TRBV30	TRBD2	CAWRGLAVMTGELFF	TGTGCCTGGAGGGGACTAGCGGTAATGACCGGGGAGCTGTTTTTT
TRBJ2-5	NA	TRBV7-2	NA	CASSVQGFQETQYF	TGTGCCAGCAGCGTACAGGGTTTTCAAGAGACCCAGTACTTC
TRBJ1-1	NA	TRBV19	TRBD1	CASRVFSGTGGTEAFF	TGTGCCAGTAGAGTCTTTTCCGGGACAGGGGGCACTGAAGCTTTCTTT
TRBJ2-5	once	TRBV6-5	NA	CASSPRAERGTQYF	TGTGCCAGCAGTCCAAGGGCCGAACGGGGGACCCAGTACTTC
TRBJ2-1	NA	TRBV6-2/TRBV6-3	TRBD2	CASSYPYLAGKNNEQFF	TGTGCCAGCAGTTACCCCTATCTAGCGGGTAAAAACAATGAGCAGTTCTTC
TRBJ1-5	NA	TRBV19	TRBD1	CASSIVGDRGRGNQPQHF	TGTGCCAGTAGTATAGTAGGAGACAGGGGGCGCGGCAATCAGCCCCAGCATTTT
TRBJ2-2	NA	TRBV7-9	TRBD1	CASSHPGTGNTGELFF	TGTGCCAGCAGCCATCCCGGGACAGGGAACACCGGGGAGCTGTTTTTT
TRBJ2-7	NA	TRBV7-2	TRBD1	CASSLWGQGSYEQYF	TGTGCCAGCAGCTTATGGGGACAGGGATCATACGAGCAGTACTTC
TRBJ2-1	NA	TRBV7-8	NA	CASSFGRDEQFF	TGTGCCAGCAGCTTTGGTCGCGATGAGCAGTTCTTC
TRBJ2-3	NA	TRBV10-3	NA	CAISERGAATDTQYF	TGTGCCATCAGTGAGCGGGGGGCAGCAACAGATACGCAGTATTTT
TRBJ1-1	NA	TRBV29-1	NA	CSATPRAGLNTEAFF	TGCAGCGCAACCCCCCGGGCAGGGCTGAACACTGAAGCTTTCTTT
TRBJ1-1	NA	TRBV6-5	NA	CASTARTRSNTEAFF	TGTGCCAGCACCGCCCGGACAAGGTCCAACACTGAAGCTTTCTTT
TRBJ1-2	few	TRBV7-2	NA	CASRLTGRDYGYTF	TGTGCCAGCAGACTAACGGGGAGGGACTATGGCTACACCTTC
TRBJ1-3	NA	TRBV6-5	NA	CASSSGQTHSGNTIYF	TGTGCCAGCAGTTCCGGACAGACCCACTCTGGAAACACCATATATTTT
TRBJ2-3	once	TRBV7-7	NA	CASSLSYRETDTQYF	TGTGCCAGCAGCTTATCGTACAGGGAAACAGATACGCAGTATTTT
TRBJ1-6	NA	TRBV7-2	NA	CASSLQGGSYNSPLHF	TGTGCCAGCAGCTTACAGGGAGGATCCTATAATTCACCCCTCCACTTT
TRBJ1-5	NA	TRBV21-1	NA	CARTGLDQPQHF	TGTGCCAGGACAGGGTTGGATCAGCCCCAGCATTTT
TRBJ2-3	NA	TRBV11-2	TRBD1	CASSPIKGARGWTDTQYF	TGTGCCAGCAGCCCGATCAAGGGGGCCAGAGGATGGACAGATACGCAGTATTTT
TRBJ1-2	NA	TRBV7-9	TRBD1	CASSVGQGANGYTF	TGTGCCAGCAGCGTGGGACAGGGGGCAAATGGCTACACCTTC
TRBJ1-1	NA	TRBV27	TRBD1	CASSFGFGTGNTEAFF	TGTGCCAGCAGTTTCGGTTTTGGGACAGGGAACACTGAAGCTTTCTTT
TRBJ1-4	few	TRBV5-1	NA	CASSLEGIEKLFF	TGCGCCAGCAGCTTGGAGGGGATAGAAAAACTGTTTTTT
TRBJ1-4	NA	TRBV28	NA	CASSSTDEKLFF	TGTGCCAGCAGTTCAACGGATGAAAAACTGTTTTTT
TRBJ2-1	NA	TRBV15	TRBD1	CATSRGQGAYEQFF	TGTGCCACCAGCAGAGGCCAGGGGGCCTATGAGCAGTTCTTC
TRBJ1-1	few	TRBV5-1	NA	CASSYAGTSNTEAFF	TGCGCCAGCAGCTATGCCGGGACATCGAACACTGAAGCTTTCTTT
TRBJ2-5	NA	TRBV29-1	NA	CSVEAGEMTQYF	TGCAGCGTTGAAGCGGGAGAAATGACCCAGTACTTC
TRBJ1-6	NA	TRBV20-1	NA	CSASSSTRDYNSPLHF	TGCAGTGCTAGTTCGTCAACCCGGGACTATAATTCACCCCTCCACTTT
TRBJ1-5	few	TRBV18	NA	CASSPTGAYSNQPQHF	TGTGCCAGCTCACCCACAGGAGCATATAGCAATCAGCCCCAGCATTTT
TRBJ1-4	once	TRBV19	NA	CASSRTRGATNEKLFF	TGTGCCAGTAGTAGGACAAGGGGTGCAACTAATGAAAAACTGTTTTTT
TRBJ1-4	NA	TRBV27	NA	CASSPLSATNEKLFF	TGTGCCAGCAGTCCCCTCTCGGCAACTAATGAAAAACTGTTTTTT
TRBJ2-1	once	TRBV19	TRBD1	CASSPSTGFYNEQFF	TGTGCCAGTAGTCCCTCGACAGGGTTCTACAATGAGCAGTTCTTC
TRBJ2-7	NA	TRBV10-2	TRBD1	CASSDGTGASYEQYF	TGCGCCAGCAGCGACGGGACAGGGGCCTCCTACGAGCAGTACTTC
TRBJ1-2	NA	TRBV19	NA	CASSTSGDRVFGYTF	TGTGCCAGTAGTACATCCGGGGATAGAGTATTTGGCTACACCTTC
TRBJ1-1	once	TRBV5-1	TRBD1	CASSFGQGHMNTEAFF	TGCGCCAGCAGCTTCGGACAGGGCCACATGAACACTGAAGCTTTCTTT
TRBJ1-1	few	TRBV19	TRBD1	CASSIGQGATEAFF	TGTGCCAGTAGTATAGGGCAGGGGGCGACTGAAGCTTTCTTT
TRBJ1-2	NA	TRBV6-1	TRBD1	CASSDQNRQGGFNGYTF	TGTGCCAGCAGTGACCAGAATAGACAGGGGGGTTTTAATGGCTACACCTTC
TRBJ2-5	NA	TRBV4-3	NA	CASSQEPGWGTQYF	TGCGCCAGCAGCCAAGAACCGGGGTGGGGGACCCAGTACTTC
TRBJ2-1	few	TRBV27	TRBD2	CASSLASGVHNEQFF	TGTGCCAGCAGTTTAGCTAGCGGGGTTCACAATGAGCAGTTCTTC
TRBJ1-2	NA	TRBV2	NA	CASSRTEANYGYTF	TGTGCCAGCAGTCGGACAGAAGCTAACTATGGCTACACCTTC
TRBJ2-1	NA	TRBV19	TRBD1	CASSTGGRVPYNEQFF	TGTGCCAGTAGCACAGGGGGCAGGGTGCCCTACAATGAGCAGTTCTTC
TRBJ2-2	NA	TRBV7-8	TRBD2	CASSTLAGANTGELFF	TGTGCCAGCAGCACCCTAGCGGGTGCGAACACCGGGGAGCTGTTTTTT
TRBJ1-1	NA	TRBV30	NA	CAWSVALNTEAFF	TGTGCCTGGAGTGTAGCCCTGAACACTGAAGCTTTCTTT
TRBJ2-2	many	TRBV5-5	NA	CASSDSPGPGVRNTGELFF	TGTGCCAGCAGCGACAGCCCGGGGCCGGGAGTTCGGAACACCGGGGAGCTGTTTTTT
TRBJ1-2	few	TRBV6-2/TRBV6-3	NA	CASSYPGGNGYTF	TGTGCCAGCAGTTACCCTGGAGGGAATGGCTACACCTTC
TRBJ1-2	NA	TRBV27	NA	CASSLSSVSRRGYTF	TGTGCCAGCAGTTTAAGTAGCGTGTCACGCCGGGGCTACACCTTC
TRBJ1-2	NA	TRBV24-1	NA	CATSSAGLYGYTF	TGTGCCACCAGTAGTGCAGGCCTATATGGCTACACCTTC